The 20 T cell receptor beta chains reported below all come from one sample, sequenced in a study of human T cells and chemical hapten exposure. MiXCR, run by TCRdb on the RACE reads, gives a single entry per CDR3 protein. The data hold 280,000 or so distinct CDR3 sequences, with almost 8% observed a single time. Time point here: pre-sensitization, week 0. The treatment was: therapeutic diphenylcyclopropenone sensitization with weekly scalp DPC. Specimen: whole blood, collected in connection with sensitization to the hapten diphenylcyclopropenone (DPC). Receptor source: a man younger than 35 with alopecia areata. Some clones in this sample may be carry-over from other donors' samples.

This clonotype was detected only once. Germline is not matched at one junction end, which may reflect a read error. This chain links TRBV24-1 with TRBJ1-5; D is unclear. This CDR3 is 15 amino acids long. The germline CDR1 and CDR2 sequences are KGHDR and SFDVKD. The CDR3 nucleotides are TGTGTCACCAGTGATCGAAAGTCAGGAGATCAGCCCCAGCATTTT. Its protein is CVTSDRKSGDQPQHF.

The sample holds a few counts of this clonotype. The chain links TRBV25-1 to TRBJ2-2, with D uncertain. The CDR3 covers 15 residues. The germline V gene has CDR1 MGHDK and CDR2 SYGVNS. V lost 3 bases and J 1 base, leaving 9 bases between the germline ends. CDR3: CASSDIGQNTGELFF. The CDR3 coding sequence is TGTGCCAGCAGTGATATAGGTCAGAACACCGGGGAGCTGTTTTTT.

The chain has TRBV10-3 and TRBJ2-3; no clear D. The CDR3 has 17 residues. The V end lost 0 bases, the J end lost 2 bases, and 15 bases lay between the germline ends. Germline V CDR1 and CDR2: ENHRY, SYGVKD. CDR3 protein: CAISESSTPSVTDTQYF. CDR3 in DNA: TGTGCCATCAGTGAGTCGAGTACCCCATCCGTCACAGATACGCAGTATTTT.

CDR3 loop: CASSPHGLAGGLDTQYF. The CDR3 DNA sequence: TGTGCCAGCAGCCCCCACGGACTAGCGGGGGGGCTTGATACGCAGTATTTT. The V call is TRBV7-3, the J call TRBJ2-3; 15 positions agree with TRBD2. Per the germline V gene, CDR1 is SGHTA and CDR2 is FQGTGA. V was clipped by 5 bases and J by 6 bases; unmatched bases: 9. The CDR3 has 17 amino acids. Complete variable domain (other parts from reference TRBV7-3 and TRBJ2-3): GAGVSQTPSNKVTEKGKYVELRCDPISGHTALYWYRQSLGQGPEFLIYFQGTGAADDSGLPNDRFFAVRPEGSVSTLKIQRTERGDSAVYLCASSPHGLAGGLDTQYFGPGTRLTVL.

The V call is TRBV7-3, the J call TRBJ1-1; the D is unclear. The CDR3 has 15 amino acids. The V end was cut by 4 bases, the J end by 8 bases, with 20 bases between. Per the germline V gene, CDR1 is SGHTA and CDR2 is FQGTGA. CDR3 sequence: CASSSRVLGTVEAFF. For the CDR3, the DNA is TGTGCCAGCAGCTCCCGGGTACTGGGTACAGTCGAAGCTTTCTTT.

This clonotype was counted at least ten times. The rearrangement joins TRBV12-3 or TRBV12-4 to TRBJ1-1; TRBD1 is a possible D gene (6 bases). The CDR3 has 15 residues. The V and J ends lost 5 bases and 0 bases respectively, with 13 bases between them. The CDR3 sequence: CASSGTTGMNTEAFF. The CDR3 bases are TGTGCCAGCAGTGGGACGACAGGAATGAACACTGAAGCTTTCTTT.

The rearrangement joins TRBV6-6 to TRBJ1-1; no reliable D call. In germline, CDR1 is MNHNY, CDR2 SVGAGI (reference sequence). The V end was cut by 7 bases, the J end by 4 bases, with 16 bases between. The CDR3 loop spans 14 amino acids. CDR3 nucleotide sequence: TGTGCCAGCACCCCCTCCGGGGAGGGCACTGAAGCTTTCTTT. Translation: CASTPSGEGTEAFF.

The genes are TRBV11-2 and TRBJ2-3; 7 nucleotides match TRBD2. In germline, CDR1 is SGHAT, CDR2 FQNNGV. This CDR3 contains 17 residues. The junction had 13 bases not matched to a gene; V was cut back by 5 bases and J by 2 bases. CDR3 amino acids: CASSPPTLAENTDTQYF. CDR3 in DNA: TGTGCCAGCAGCCCCCCAACCCTAGCGGAGAACACAGATACGCAGTATTTT.

This clonotype has just one count. At one end the junction does not follow the germline gene, possibly because of a read error. This chain links TRBV7-2 with TRBJ2-6; D possibly corresponds to TRBD1 (6 bases). Germline V gene data show CDR1 as SGHTA and CDR2 as FQGNSA. The CDR3 totals 15 residues. This CDR3 reads CVSSLEGAGANVLTF. The CDR3 DNA reads TGTGTCAGCAGCTTAGAGGGGGCTGGGGCCAACGTCCTGACTTTC.

This CDR3 reads CASSESSGGGLYEQFF. In DNA, the CDR3 is TGCGCCAGCAGTGAGTCGTCTGGAGGGGGTCTATATGAGCAGTTCTTC. V gene TRBV10-1 combines with J gene TRBJ2-1; tentatively, D is TRBD1 or TRBD2 (6 bases each). This CDR3 has 16 residues. Per germline, CDR1 WNHNN and CDR2 SYGVQD (reference sequence). The ends were cut back, 0 bases at V and 8 bases at J, with 17 bases in the middle.

This clonotype was detected a few times. The chain uses TRBV12-3 or TRBV12-4 and TRBJ2-1, with D possibly matching TRBD2 (5 bases). This CDR3 is 15 amino acids long. V lost 7 bases and J 3 bases, leaving 16 bases between the germline ends. The CDR3 protein is CASTPQVEGYNEQFF. In DNA, the CDR3 is TGTGCCAGCACCCCCCAGGTTGAGGGCTACAATGAGCAGTTCTTC.

This clonotype was counted at least ten times. The chain couples TRBV5-1 to TRBJ2-1; the match to TRBD2 covers 10 bases. The CDR3 runs 16 residues. Germline assignment: CDR1 SGHRS and CDR2 YFSETQ. V shed 3 bases and J 3 bases; nucleotides not matched to a gene: 6. Written as DNA, the CDR3 is TGCGCCAGCAGCTCGCGGACTAGCGGTCTCTACAATGAGCAGTTCTTC. Its translation is CASSSRTSGLYNEQFF.

This clonotype turned up a few times. The rearrangement uses TRBV6-5 and TRBJ1-5, with a tentative D call TRBD1 (5 bases). Germline V gene lookup returns CDR1 MNHEY and CDR2 SVGAGI. The CDR3 spans 17 residues. Trimming stripped 0 bases from V and 0 bases from J, with 12 bases between. This CDR3 is CASSYSAGPNSNQPQHF. The CDR3 DNA follows: TGTGCCAGCAGTTACTCGGCGGGGCCCAATAGCAATCAGCCCCAGCATTTT.

The chain combines TRBV6-2 or TRBV6-3 with TRBJ1-1; perhaps TRBD1 as D (6 bases). Trimming pared 6 bases from V and 11 bases from J, leaving 22 bases between. Germline loops: CDR1 MNHEY, CDR2 SVGEGT. The CDR3 has 14 residues. The CDR3 region is CASRTGQPLAEAFF. The DNA of the CDR3 is TGTGCCAGCAGGACCGGACAGCCCCTGGCGGAGGCTTTCTTT.

The sample holds a few counts of this clonotype. This chain uses TRBV9 with TRBJ2-1; D is ambiguous. This CDR3 has 18 residues. Looked up from germline, CDR1 is SGDLS and CDR2 is YYNGEE. V lost 0 bases and J lost 4, with 20 bases in between. The CDR3 DNA reads as TGTGCCAGCAGCGTAGCTACATTGGGCTTTTGGGAATACAATGAGCAGTTCTTC. Protein sequence: CASSVATLGFWEYNEQFF.

This clonotype was found a few times. The chain combines TRBV27 with TRBJ2-3; D remains ambiguous. Trimming stripped 6 bases from V and 2 bases from J, with 9 bases between. The germline V gene encodes CDR1 MNHEY and CDR2 SMNVEV (reference sequence). CDR3 length: 13 residues. CDR3 protein: CASRPDATDTQYF. CDR3 nucleotides: TGTGCCAGCAGACCCGACGCCACAGATACGCAGTATTTT.

In this sample, this clonotype turned up a few times. The chain has TRBV7-2 and TRBJ1-2, with D tentatively TRBD1 (6 bases). Germline V lookup: CDR1 SGHTA, CDR2 FQGNSA. The CDR3 covers 15 residues. V was shortened by 5 bases and J by 4 bases, with 17 bases between the two germline ends. The CDR3 DNA sequence: TGTGCCAGCAGCGGAATTCGGACAGTCCTCTATGGCTACACCTTC. It encodes CASSGIRTVLYGYTF.

The V gene is TRBV3-1, the J gene TRBJ2-1; the D gene is possibly TRBD2 (6 bases). Germline V gives CDR1 LGHDT, CDR2 YNNKEL (reference sequence). The V gene lost 3 bases and the J gene lost 8 bases, with 11 bases spanning the gap. This CDR3 region has 13 residues. CDR3 bases: TGTGCCAGCAGCCATGGGGGGATCCATGAGCAGTTCTTC. Its protein product is CASSHGGIHEQFF.

This clonotype occurred a few times. The genes are TRBV11-2 and TRBJ1-1; D is possibly TRBD1 (5 bases). This CDR3 region has 19 residues. Deletions cut 4 bases from V and 0 bases from J, with 24 bases between. Per germline, CDR1 SGHAT and CDR2 FQNNGV. In nucleotides, the CDR3 is TGTGCCAGCAGCTACAAGGAAGCGGTCTGGGACCGTTTGAACACTGAAGCTTTCTTT. Protein product: CASSYKEAVWDRLNTEAFF. Filled out from reference TRBV11-2 and TRBJ1-1, the complete variable domain reads EAGVAQSPRYKIIEKRQSVAFWCNPISGHATLYWYQQILGQGPKLLIQFQNNGVVDDSQLPKDRFSAERLKGVDSTLKIQPAKLEDSAVYLCASSYKEAVWDRLNTEAFFGQGTRLTVV.

The J gene is TRBJ1-4, the V gene TRBV20-1; the D gene is possibly TRBD1 (5 bases). The V and J ends lost 1 base and 8 bases respectively, with 14 bases between them. CDR1 is DFQATT, CDR2 SNEGSKA, per germline (reference sequence). CDR3 length equals 14 residues. The CDR3 sequence: CSARGILRGEKLFF. The CDR3 DNA sequence: TGCAGTGCTAGAGGGATACTCCGGGGGGAAAAACTGTTTTTT.